Below are 29 T cell receptor beta chains sequenced from a single sample in a study of shared clonotypes between healthy human individuals. Sequencing used immunoSEQ multiplex PCR; TCRdb keeps in-frame clones, though not all of them. Here the sample spans 1.4 million or so clones, around 98.5% being singletons. Sequencing input: naive CD4+ T cells sorted from blood. The subset here: CD45RA+ positively selected. These receptors came from a young man in good health.

The rearrangement uses TRBV30 and TRBJ2-7; D perhaps matches TRBD1 (5 bases). V was cut by 4 bases and J by 2 bases, with 12 bases left in between. The CDR3 is made up of 13 amino acids. CDR1 is GTSNPN, CDR2 SVGIG, per germline (reference sequence). Here the CDR3 reads CAWKPRQTYEQYF. The CDR3 nucleotides are TGTGCCTGGAAGCCCCGACAGACCTACGAGCAGTACTTC. Complete variable domain (other parts from reference TRBV30 and TRBJ2-7): SQTIHQWPATLVQPVGSPLSLECTVEGTSNPNLYWYRQAAGRGLQLLFYSVGIGQISSEVPQNLSASRPQDRQFILSSKKLLLSDSGFYLCAWKPRQTYEQYFGPGTRLTVT.

The V gene is TRBV11-2, the J gene TRBJ2-3, with 7 nucleotides matching TRBD2. Losses at the gene ends were 5 bases for V and 0 bases for J; bases not matched to a gene: 11. CDR1 is SGHAT and CDR2 is FQNNGV in the germline V gene. CDR3 size: 17 residues. This CDR3 is CASSPRDYQLSTDTQYF. As DNA, the CDR3 is TGTGCCAGCAGCCCGCGGGACTATCAACTTAGCACAGATACGCAGTATTTT.

The chain combines TRBV11-3 with TRBJ2-7; 9 positions agree with TRBD1. Germline V gene sequence: CDR1 SGHNT, CDR2 YENEEA. Germline trimming cut 5 bases from V and 5 bases from J; bases unmatched to any gene: 4. This CDR3 region has 13 residues. The CDR3 region is CASSRDRENEQYF. The DNA for the CDR3 is TGTGCCAGCAGCCGGGACAGGGAGAACGAGCAGTACTTC. Full variable domain (remainder filled in from reference TRBV11-3 and TRBJ2-7): EAGVVQSPRYKIIEKKQPVAFWCNPISGHNTLYWYLQNLGQGPELLIRYENEEAVDDSQLPKDRFSAERLKGVDSTLKIQPAELGDSAVYLCASSRDRENEQYFGPGTRLTVT.

The rearrangement uses TRBV2 and TRBJ2-1; D may match TRBD1 or TRBD2 (5 bases each). The CDR3 sequence is 13 residues long. V lost 8 bases and J 5 bases, leaving 13 bases between the germline ends. Germline assignment: CDR1 SNHLY and CDR2 FYNNEI. The CDR3 region is CASARDQDNEQFF. The CDR3 region has the DNA TGTGCCAGCGCCCGGGACCAGGACAATGAGCAGTTCTTC.

The chain is built from TRBV30 and TRBJ1-2; D perhaps matches TRBD1 (5 bases). V was clipped by 3 bases and J by 8 bases, with 22 bases between them. Looked up from germline, CDR1 is GTSNPN and CDR2 is SVGIG (reference sequence). The CDR3 spans 15 residues. The CDR3 loop reads CAWSAVQGGAYGYTF. The CDR3 DNA follows: TGTGCCTGGAGCGCAGTCCAGGGAGGGGCGTACGGCTACACCTTC. Full variable domain (missing parts from reference TRBV30 and TRBJ1-2): SQTIHQWPATLVQPVGSPLSLECTVEGTSNPNLYWYRQAAGRGLQLLFYSVGIGQISSEVPQNLSASRPQDRQFILSSKKLLLSDSGFYLCAWSAVQGGAYGYTFGSGTRLTVV.

V and J are TRBV18 and TRBJ1-1; 8 nucleotides line up with TRBD1. V was pared by 3 bases and J by 1 base, with 4 bases of the junction left unmatched. The CDR3 has 15 amino acids. Germline V gene data show CDR1 as KGHSH and CDR2 as LQKENI. CDR3 in amino acids: CASSPPQGENTEAFF. The CDR3 DNA is TGTGCCAGCTCACCGCCACAGGGGGAGAACACTGAAGCTTTCTTT. Drawing the rest from reference TRBV18 and TRBJ1-1, the complete variable domain is NAGVMQNPRHLVRRRGQEARLRCSPMKGHSHVYWYRQLPEEGLKFMVYLQKENIIDESGMPKERFSAEFPKEGPSILRIQQVVRGDSAAYFCASSPPQGENTEAFFGQGTRLTVV.

The chain combines TRBV19 with TRBJ1-5; the D gene is possibly TRBD1 (5 bases). Germline lookup yields CDR1 LNHDA and CDR2 SQIVND (reference sequence). V was pared by 5 bases and J by 7 bases, with 12 bases between. This CDR3 is built from 13 residues. For the CDR3, the DNA is TGTGCCAGTAGTGGGCCAGGGTACCAGCCCCAGCATTTT. Protein product: CASSGPGYQPQHF.

The chain employs TRBV5-6 and TRBJ2-3; D remains unclear. The CDR3 is 14 amino acids. CDR1 is SGHDT, CDR2 YYEEEE, per germline. Trimming removed 0 bases at V and 1 base at J, with 6 bases between. The CDR3 region has the DNA TGTGCCAGCAGCTTGGAGGGTGGCACAGATACGCAGTATTTT. The encoded protein is CASSLEGGTDTQYF.

The CDR3 spells CASSPYSSGRGTDTQYF. CDR3 nucleotide sequence: TGCGCCAGCAGCCCCTACTCTAGCGGGAGAGGCACAGATACGCAGTATTTT. V gene TRBV5-1 combines with J gene TRBJ2-3; 10 bases match TRBD2. V was pared by 4 bases and J by 1 base, with 9 bases of the junction left unmatched. Looked up from germline, CDR1 is SGHRS and CDR2 is YFSETQ. The CDR3 loop spans 17 amino acids.

V is TRBV7-3 and J is TRBJ2-1; possible D gene TRBD2, 5 bases. The CDR3 runs to 18 residues. Germline lookup yields CDR1 SGHTA and CDR2 FQGTGA. The V and J ends lost 2 bases and 3 bases respectively, with 20 bases between them. Here the CDR3 DNA reads TGTGCCAGCAGCTTACTGTCGGGGAGACCTTGGGACTACAATGAGCAGTTCTTC. Translated: CASSLLSGRPWDYNEQFF.

V and J are TRBV5-1 and TRBJ2-2; D uncertain. V was shortened by 2 bases and J by 2 bases, with 13 bases between the two germline ends. This CDR3 contains 16 residues. Germline CDR1 SGHRS, CDR2 YFSETQ. The CDR3 here is CASSFFTPSNTGELFF. The CDR3 nucleotides read TGCGCCAGCAGCTTTTTCACGCCCTCAAACACCGGGGAGCTGTTTTTT.

This rearrangement joins TRBV20-1 to TRBJ1-1, with D unclear. Trimming cost V 2 bases and J 11 bases, with 12 bases left between them. There are 11 residues in the CDR3. The V gene's germline CDR1 is DFQATT and CDR2 SNEGSKA (reference sequence). CDR3 coding DNA: TGCAGTGCTAGACAGGCTTTTAGTGCTTTCTTT. This codes for CSARQAFSAFF.

This clone showed up just once. The chain carries TRBV6-5 and TRBJ2-3; D is uncertain. This CDR3 contains 13 residues. V gave up 6 bases and J gave up 0 bases, with 7 bases separating them. The germline gives CDR1 MNHEY, CDR2 SVGAGI. As DNA, the CDR3 is TGTGCCAGCAGCGACGGAAGCACAGATACGCAGTATTTT. It translates to CASSDGSTDTQYF.

To note about this clone: The same CDR3 is also encoded by other DNA sequences in this sample. The rearrangement links TRBV5-1 to TRBJ2-7; TRBD1 agrees at 9 bases. Per the germline V gene, CDR1 is SGHRS and CDR2 is YFSETQ. The CDR3 contains 14 residues. V dropped 4 bases and J dropped 2; count of bases not matched to a gene: 4. The CDR3 DNA follows: TGCGCCAGCAGCCTCCGGGACAGGGCCTACGAGCAGTACTTC. Its protein is CASSLRDRAYEQYF.

This chain uses TRBV5-1 with TRBJ2-4; D gene uncertain. Trimming took 5 bases from V and 1 from J, leaving 13 bases between them. CDR1 and CDR2 (germline): SGHRS, YFSETQ. The CDR3 covers 15 residues. In DNA, the CDR3 is TGCGCCAGCAGAGATGGGGTGGATGCCAAAAACATTCAGTACTTC. Protein: CASRDGVDAKNIQYF.

V is TRBV28 and J is TRBJ1-2; D may be TRBD1 (6 bases). Per the germline V gene, CDR1 is MDHEN and CDR2 is SYDVKM. Trimming shortened V by 5 bases and J by 5 bases, and 15 bases separated the two germline ends. This CDR3 is 14 amino acids long. CDR3 region: CASSASGAYYGYTF. CDR3 nucleotides: TGTGCCAGCAGTGCCTCGGGGGCGTATTATGGCTACACCTTC.

The chain is built from TRBV14 and TRBJ1-1; D unclear. The CDR3 sequence is 11 residues long. CDR1 and CDR2 from the germline V gene are SGHDN and FVKESK. With 9 bases removed from V and 0 bases from J, the gap between germline ends came to 5 bases. Here the CDR3 reads CASALNTEAFF. The CDR3 bases are TGTGCCAGTGCCCTGAACACTGAAGCTTTCTTT.

Only one count was recorded for this clone. The chain uses TRBV10-3 and TRBJ2-3; D is possibly TRBD1 (5 bases). The germline V and J ends were trimmed by 10 bases and 2 bases, with 22 bases remaining between them. The CDR3 is 16 amino acids. The germline gives CDR1 ENHRY, CDR2 SYGVKD. The CDR3 region is CATNSREEDLTDTQYF. The CDR3 nucleotides are TGTGCCACCAACTCCAGGGAAGAGGACCTCACAGATACGCAGTATTTT.

This chain uses TRBV13 with TRBJ2-1, with unresolved D. CDR3 length equals 18 residues. Deletions cut 6 bases from V and 0 bases from J, with 21 bases between. The germline V gene encodes CDR1 PRHDT and CDR2 FYEKMQ (reference sequence). CDR3 sequence (DNA): TGTGCCAGCAGTCCCAGAAGAGAAGGCGGTAACTCCTACAATGAGCAGTTCTTC. Protein: CASSPRREGGNSYNEQFF.

The chain combines TRBV6-5 with TRBJ2-1; 10 bases map to TRBD2. This CDR3 comprises 15 residues. V was clipped by 5 bases and J by 6 bases; unmatched bases: 7. From germline, CDR1 is MNHEY and CDR2 SVGAGI. This chain's CDR3 is CASSPSGSNSNEQFF. CDR3 DNA: TGTGCCAGCAGTCCTAGCGGGAGTAATAGCAATGAGCAGTTCTTC.

J is TRBJ2-7 and V is TRBV18, with 9 bases aligning to TRBD1. Trimming at V came to 4 bases and at J to 3 bases, leaving 4 bases not matched to a gene. The CDR3 is made up of 14 amino acids. CDR1 KGHSH and CDR2 LQKENI come from the germline V gene. CDR3 region: CASSQATGGYEQYF. CDR3 in DNA: TGTGCCAGCTCACAAGCGACAGGGGGCTACGAGCAGTACTTC.

For the CDR3, the DNA is TGCGCCAGCAGCTTGGTGGGTAGCGCCGACTACGAGCAGTACTTC. Its protein is CASSLVGSADYEQYF. J is TRBJ2-7 and V is TRBV5-1, with a possible D match to TRBD2 (5 bases). The CDR3 covers 15 residues. Per the germline V gene, CDR1 is SGHRS and CDR2 is YFSETQ. Trimming removed 0 bases from V and 3 bases from J, with 13 bases in between.

The chain couples TRBV9 to TRBJ2-3; 10 bases map to TRBD1. The CDR3 is 15 amino acids. Germline CDR1 is SGDLS and CDR2 is YYNGEE. The V gene end was trimmed by 2 bases and the J gene end by 11 bases; junction bases not matched to a gene: 11. The CDR3 DNA sequence: TGTGCCAGCAGCGTCAGGGACAGGGGAACATCATTGCAGTATTTT. It codes for CASSVRDRGTSLQYF.

This chain connects TRBV5-1 to TRBJ2-2; 10 bases are a match to TRBD2. Germline V gene lookup returns CDR1 SGHRS and CDR2 YFSETQ. The CDR3 extends over 16 amino acids. Trimming removed 4 bases from V and 2 bases from J; junction bases left unmatched: 5. CDR3 nucleotide sequence: TGCGCCAGCAGCACCGGACTAGCGGATAACACCGGGGAGCTGTTTTTT. Translated: CASSTGLADNTGELFF.

V usage is TRBV5-1 and J usage is TRBJ2-1; perhaps TRBD1 as D (6 bases). Germline CDR1 reads SGHRS; CDR2 reads YFSETQ. V was trimmed by 3 bases and J by 0 bases, leaving 16 bases between them. This CDR3 is 17 amino acids long. The CDR3 is CASSSRTGPSSYNEQFF. In nucleotides, the CDR3 is TGCGCCAGCAGCTCACGCACAGGGCCGAGCTCCTACAATGAGCAGTTCTTC.

The J gene is TRBJ2-7, the V gene TRBV7-9, with TRBD2 matching over 10 bases. Losses at the gene ends were 4 bases for V and 4 bases for J; bases not matched to a gene: 4. This CDR3 spans 14 amino acids. CDR1 is SEHNR, CDR2 FQNEAQ, per germline (reference sequence). As DNA, the CDR3 is TGTGCCAGCAGCTCGAGAGCGGGGGGGTACGAGCAGTACTTC. Protein sequence: CASSSRAGGYEQYF.

CDR3 DNA sequence: TGTGCCAGCAGGGCCGTTGGGGCGAACACTGAAGCTTTCTTT. It translates to CASRAVGANTEAFF. This chain connects TRBV6-5 to TRBJ1-1; D is perhaps TRBD1 (5 bases). V lost 6 bases to trimming and J lost 1 base, with 12 bases between them. Germline V gene data show CDR1 as MNHEY and CDR2 as SVGAGI. This CDR3 region has 14 residues.

This rearrangement joins TRBV11-2 to TRBJ2-2; 9 positions agree with TRBD1. J lost 4 bases, V lost 4 bases, and 10 bases had no gene match. CDR3 length: 17 residues. The germline gives CDR1 SGHAT, CDR2 FQNNGV. This CDR3 reads CASSSEGTGYGTGELFF. The CDR3 DNA reads TGTGCCAGCAGCTCCGAGGGGACAGGGTACGGCACCGGGGAGCTGTTTTTT.

V usage is TRBV5-1 and J usage is TRBJ2-3; tentative D call: TRBD1 (5 bases). There are 14 residues in the CDR3. The germline V gene has CDR1 SGHRS and CDR2 YFSETQ. Trimming stripped 4 bases from V and 3 bases from J, with 12 bases between. Written as DNA, the CDR3 is TGCGCCAGCAGCCCCCCCAAGGGGACAGATACGCAGTATTTT. This gives the protein CASSPPKGTDTQYF.